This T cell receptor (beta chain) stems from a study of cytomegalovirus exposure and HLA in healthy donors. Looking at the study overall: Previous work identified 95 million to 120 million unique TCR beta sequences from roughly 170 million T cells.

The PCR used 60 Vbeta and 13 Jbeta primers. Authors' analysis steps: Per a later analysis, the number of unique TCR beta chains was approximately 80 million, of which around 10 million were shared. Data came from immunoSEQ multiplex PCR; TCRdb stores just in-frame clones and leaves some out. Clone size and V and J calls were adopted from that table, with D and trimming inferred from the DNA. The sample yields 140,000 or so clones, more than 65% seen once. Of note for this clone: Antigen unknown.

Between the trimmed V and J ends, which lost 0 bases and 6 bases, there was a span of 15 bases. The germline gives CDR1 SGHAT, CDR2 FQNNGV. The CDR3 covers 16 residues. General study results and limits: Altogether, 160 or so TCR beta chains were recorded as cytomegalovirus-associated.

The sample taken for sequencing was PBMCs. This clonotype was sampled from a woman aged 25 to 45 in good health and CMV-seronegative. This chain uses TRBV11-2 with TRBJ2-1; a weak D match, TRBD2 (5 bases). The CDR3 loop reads CASSLDRRPLVNEQFF. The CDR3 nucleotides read TGTGCCAGCAGCTTAGATCGGAGGCCACTAGTCAATGAGCAGTTCTTC.